A selection of T cell receptor beta chains follows, all from one sample in a study of OX40 agonist ivuxolimab in advanced cancers. TCRdb keeps only in-frame clones here, not all; method: immunoSEQ multiplex PCR. This sample has roughly 70,000 clones, with approximately 90% found just once. The sample consisted of CD4+ or CD8+ T cells sorted from blood, taken in a trial of the OX40 agonist ivuxolimab. These receptor sequences come from an adult with an advanced solid tumor such as melanoma, head and neck, liver or kidney cancer. Each CDR3 is given with its conserved first and last residue. Fields, in order: D gene, clone size, J gene, V gene, CDR3 protein, CDR3 DNA. D genes are given only for firm matches. The listing skips clone size in some rows; elsewhere it reads once, few, many or a size class.

- few TRBJ2-7 TRBV18 CASSPPRLSSQYEQYF TGTGCCAGCTCACCACCGAGACTCAGCTCCCAGTACGAGCAGTACTTC
- - TRBJ1-3 TRBV5-1 CASSLDQSFSGNTIYF TGCGCCAGCAGCTTGGATCAATCGTTCTCTGGAAACACCATATATTTT
TRBD2 few TRBJ2-3 TRBV30 CAWRSGRRGNTDTQYF TGTGCCTGGAGAAGCGGGAGGCGTGGAAACACAGATACGCAGTATTTT
- - TRBJ2-3 TRBV28 CASMAVGDTQYF TGTGCCAGCATGGCAGTGGGGGATACGCAGTATTTT
- - TRBJ2-7 TRBV11-2 CASTPSWGYEQYF TGTGCCAGCACCCCCTCTTGGGGGTACGAGCAGTACTTC
TRBD2 - TRBJ2-3 TRBV19 CASSSRGSGSADTQYF TGTGCCAGTAGTTCCCGGGGTAGCGGGAGTGCAGATACGCAGTATTTT
TRBD2 - TRBJ2-5 TRBV11-1 CASSSFPGLAGEDETQYF TGTGCCAGCAGCTCGTTCCCGGGACTAGCGGGAGAGGATGAGACCCAGTACTTC
- - TRBJ2-3 TRBV7-9 CASTGWWDTQYF TGTGCCAGCACCGGGTGGTGGGATACGCAGTATTTT
- few TRBJ1-2 TRBV19 CASSISGAYGYTF TGTGCCAGTAGTATTTCAGGAGCCTATGGCTACACCTTC
TRBD1 - TRBJ1-1 TRBV27 CASSLVGLGTAGFTEAFF TGTGCCAGCAGTTTAGTAGGGTTGGGGACAGCGGGATTCACTGAAGCTTTCTTT
TRBD1 - TRBJ1-1 TRBV6-5 CASSSTGVGTEAFF TGTGCCAGCAGTTCTACAGGGGTTGGCACTGAAGCTTTCTTT
- - TRBJ1-4 TRBV12-2 CASRLADREFSSGFEKLFF TGTGCAAGTCGCTTAGCGGACAGGGAGTTTAGTTCGGGGTTTGAAAAACTGTTTTTT
- - TRBJ2-7 TRBV5-1 CASSPLVGSGGSEQYF TGCGCCAGCAGCCCCCTAGTAGGTAGCGGTGGGTCCGAGCAGTACTTC
- - TRBJ2-7 TRBV6-5 CASRAKGRVAYEQYF TGTGCCAGCAGAGCAAAAGGCAGGGTCGCCTACGAGCAGTACTTC
- few TRBJ2-2 TRBV7-2 CASSLVGGAYTGELFF TGTGCCAGCAGCTTAGTGGGGGGCGCTTACACCGGGGAGCTGTTTTTT
TRBD1 - TRBJ2-2 TRBV6-6 CASRPGQGGGGELFF TGTGCCAGCAGGCCGGGACAGGGTGGAGGCGGGGAGCTGTTTTTT
- - TRBJ2-3 TRBV6-6 CASIPSGRSDTQYF TGTGCCAGCATCCCGTCTGGCAGGTCAGATACGCAGTATTTT
- few TRBJ1-5 TRBV27 CASSLLAGDPQHF TGTGCCAGCAGTTTATTGGCGGGTGATCCCCAGCATTTT
TRBD2 once TRBJ2-7 TRBV18 CASSPPGLAGGLAEQYF TGTGCCAGCTCACCACCGGGACTAGCGGGAGGGCTAGCCGAGCAGTACTTC
- once TRBJ2-5 TRBV28 CASSLAASRAAKETQYF TGTGCCAGCAGTTTGGCTGCCTCCCGGGCCGCAAAGGAGACCCAGTACTTC
TRBD2 - TRBJ2-1 TRBV18 CASSTGLAGNNEQFF TGTGCCAGCTCAACCGGACTAGCGGGGAACAATGAGCAGTTCTTC
- - TRBJ2-1 TRBV5-1 CASSLEGSVYNEQFF TGCGCCAGCAGCTTGGAGGGTAGCGTATACAATGAGCAGTTCTTC
- - TRBJ2-7 TRBV6-5 CASSYQRDDTYEQYF TGTGCCAGCAGTTATCAGCGAGATGATACTTACGAGCAGTACTTC
TRBD2 - TRBJ2-7 TRBV19 CASSPSLGRVGQSSYEQYF TGTGCCAGTAGTCCATCCCTCGGGAGGGTCGGACAAAGCTCCTACGAGCAGTACTTC
- - TRBJ1-5 TRBV28 CASSPPRGAQPQHF TGTGCCAGCAGTCCCCCTAGAGGGGCTCAGCCCCAGCATTTT
TRBD2 - TRBJ2-7 TRBV4-1 CASSQDLLAVDIYEQYF TGCGCCAGCAGCCAAGATCTACTAGCGGTGGATATTTACGAGCAGTACTTC
- - TRBJ2-1 TRBV5-4 CASIRLTGSDYNEQFF TGTGCCAGCATCCGGTTGACCGGGAGCGACTACAATGAGCAGTTCTTC
- - TRBJ2-7 TRBV7-9 CASSSPTSSLYEQYF TGTGCCAGCAGCTCTCCGACTAGTAGCCTCTACGAGCAGTACTTC